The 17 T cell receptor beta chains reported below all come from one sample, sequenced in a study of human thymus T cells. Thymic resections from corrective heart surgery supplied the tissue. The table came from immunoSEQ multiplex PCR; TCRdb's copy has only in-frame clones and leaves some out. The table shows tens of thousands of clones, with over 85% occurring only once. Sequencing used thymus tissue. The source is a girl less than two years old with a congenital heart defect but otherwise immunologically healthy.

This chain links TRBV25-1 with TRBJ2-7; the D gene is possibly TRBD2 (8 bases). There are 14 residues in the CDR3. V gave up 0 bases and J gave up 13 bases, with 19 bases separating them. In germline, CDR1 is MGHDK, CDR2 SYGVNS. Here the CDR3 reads CASSEYSGTALFYF. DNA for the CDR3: TGTGCCAGCAGTGAATATAGCGGGACAGCCTTATTTTACTTC.

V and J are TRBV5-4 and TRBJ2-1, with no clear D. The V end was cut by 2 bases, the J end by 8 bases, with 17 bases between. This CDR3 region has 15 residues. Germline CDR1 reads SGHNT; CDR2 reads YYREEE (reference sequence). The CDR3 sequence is CASSLRNSPTDEQFF. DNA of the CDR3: TGTGCCAGCAGCTTAAGGAATAGCCCCACCGATGAGCAGTTCTTC. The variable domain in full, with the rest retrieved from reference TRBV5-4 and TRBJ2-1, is ETGVTQSPTHLIKTRGQQVTLRCSSQSGHNTVSWYQQALGQGPQFIFQYYREEENGRGNFPPRFSGLQFPNYSSELNVNALELDDSALYLCASSLRNSPTDEQFFGPGTRLTVL.

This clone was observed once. CDR3 region: CASSLRGRGRLWETQYF. The DNA of the CDR3 is TGTGCCAGCAGCTTAAGGGGCAGGGGGCGTCTTTGGGAGACCCAGTACTTC. V usage is TRBV7-9 and J usage is TRBJ2-5; TRBD1 aligns across 8 bases. V shed 2 bases, J shed 5 bases, and the junction held 13 bases outside the gene matches. This CDR3 region has 17 residues. The germline V gene encodes CDR1 SEHNR and CDR2 FQNEAQ (reference sequence).

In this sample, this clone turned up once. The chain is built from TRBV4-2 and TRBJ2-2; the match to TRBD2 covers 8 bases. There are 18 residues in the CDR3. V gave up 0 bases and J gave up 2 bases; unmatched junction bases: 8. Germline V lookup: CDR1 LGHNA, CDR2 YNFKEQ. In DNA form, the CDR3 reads TGTGCCAGCAGCCAAGAGAAGAGCGGGAGCGTAAACACCGGGGAGCTGTTTTTT. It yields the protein CASSQEKSGSVNTGELFF.

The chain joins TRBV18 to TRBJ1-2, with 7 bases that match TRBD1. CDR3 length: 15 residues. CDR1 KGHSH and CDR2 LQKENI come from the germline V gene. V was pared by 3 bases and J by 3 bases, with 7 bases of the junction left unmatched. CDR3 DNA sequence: TGTGCCAGCTCACCTGGTGACAGGGAAGACTATGGCTACACCTTC. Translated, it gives CASSPGDREDYGYTF.

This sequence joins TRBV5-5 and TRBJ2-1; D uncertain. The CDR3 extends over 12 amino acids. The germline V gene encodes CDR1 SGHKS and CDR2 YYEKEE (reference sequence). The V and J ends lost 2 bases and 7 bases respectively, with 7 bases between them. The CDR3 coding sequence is TGTGCCAGCAGCTTACGACGGAATGAGCAGTTCTTC. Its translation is CASSLRRNEQFF. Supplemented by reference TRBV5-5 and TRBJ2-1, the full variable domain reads DAGVTQSPTHLIKTRGQQVTLRCSPISGHKSVSWYQQVLGQGPQFIFQYYEKEERGRGNFPDRFSARQFPNYSSELNVNALLLGDSALYLCASSLRRNEQFFGPGTRLTVL.

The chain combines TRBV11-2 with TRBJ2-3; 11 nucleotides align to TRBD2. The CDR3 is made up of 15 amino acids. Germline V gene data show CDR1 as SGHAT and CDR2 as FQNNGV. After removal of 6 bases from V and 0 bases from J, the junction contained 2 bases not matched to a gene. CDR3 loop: CASSRTSGSTDTQYF. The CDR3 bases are TGTGCCAGCAGTCGGACTAGCGGGAGCACAGATACGCAGTATTTT.

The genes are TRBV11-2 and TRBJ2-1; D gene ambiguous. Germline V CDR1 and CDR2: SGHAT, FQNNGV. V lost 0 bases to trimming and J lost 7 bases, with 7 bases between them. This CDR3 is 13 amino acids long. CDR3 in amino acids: CASSLETGNEQFF. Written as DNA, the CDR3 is TGTGCCAGCAGCTTAGAGACCGGAAATGAGCAGTTCTTC.

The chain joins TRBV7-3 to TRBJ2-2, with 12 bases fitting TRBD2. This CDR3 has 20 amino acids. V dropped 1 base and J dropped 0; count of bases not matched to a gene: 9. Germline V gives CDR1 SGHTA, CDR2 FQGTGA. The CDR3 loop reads CASSLIPGLAGPTNTGELFF. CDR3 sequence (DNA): TGTGCCAGCAGCTTAATTCCCGGACTAGCGGGACCGACGAACACCGGGGAGCTGTTTTTT. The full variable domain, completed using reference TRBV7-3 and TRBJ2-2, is GAGVSQTPSNKVTEKGKYVELRCDPISGHTALYWYRQSLGQGPEFLIYFQGTGAADDSGLPNDRFFAVRPEGSVSTLKIQRTERGDSAVYLCASSLIPGLAGPTNTGELFFGEGSRLTVL.

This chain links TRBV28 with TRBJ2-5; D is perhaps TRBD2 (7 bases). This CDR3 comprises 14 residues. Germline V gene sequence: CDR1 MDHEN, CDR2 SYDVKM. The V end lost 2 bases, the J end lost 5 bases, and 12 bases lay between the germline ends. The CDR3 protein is CASSLPGGGETQYF. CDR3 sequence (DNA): TGTGCCAGCAGTTTACCGGGGGGCGGGGAGACCCAGTACTTC.

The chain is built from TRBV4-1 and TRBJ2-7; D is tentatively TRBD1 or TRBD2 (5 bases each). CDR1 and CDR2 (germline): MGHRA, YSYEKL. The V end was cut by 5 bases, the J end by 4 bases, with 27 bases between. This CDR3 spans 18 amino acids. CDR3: CASSTGPVTRGRPYEQYF. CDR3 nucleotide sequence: TGCGCCAGCAGCACAGGCCCCGTAACTCGAGGGCGCCCTTACGAGCAGTACTTC.

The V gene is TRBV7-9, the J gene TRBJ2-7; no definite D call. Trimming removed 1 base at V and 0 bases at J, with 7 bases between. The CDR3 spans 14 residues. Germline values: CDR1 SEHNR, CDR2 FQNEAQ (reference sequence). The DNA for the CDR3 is TGTGCCAGCAGCTTAGTTTCTGGCTCCTACGAGCAGTACTTC. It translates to CASSLVSGSYEQYF.

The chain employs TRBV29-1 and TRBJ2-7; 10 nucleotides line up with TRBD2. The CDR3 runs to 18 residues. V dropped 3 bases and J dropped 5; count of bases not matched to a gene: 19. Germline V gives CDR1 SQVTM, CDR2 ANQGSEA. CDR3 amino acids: CSVETYQLAGSRRNEQYF. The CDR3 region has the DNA TGCAGCGTTGAGACTTATCAACTAGCGGGATCACGACGCAACGAGCAGTACTTC.

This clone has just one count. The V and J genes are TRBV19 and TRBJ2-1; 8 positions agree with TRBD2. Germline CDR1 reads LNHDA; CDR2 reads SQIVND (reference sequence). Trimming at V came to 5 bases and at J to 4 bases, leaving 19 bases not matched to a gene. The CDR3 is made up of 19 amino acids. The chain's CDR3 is CASSPSCNTSGHGYNEQFF. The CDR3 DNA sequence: TGTGCCAGTAGTCCATCATGCAATACTAGCGGTCATGGTTACAATGAGCAGTTCTTC.

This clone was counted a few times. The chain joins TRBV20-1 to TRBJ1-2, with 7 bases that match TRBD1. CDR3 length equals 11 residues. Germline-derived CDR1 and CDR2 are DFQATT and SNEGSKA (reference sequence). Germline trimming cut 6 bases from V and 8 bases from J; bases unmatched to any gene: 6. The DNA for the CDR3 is TGCAGTGCCTCAGGGGGAAGGGGCTACACCTTC. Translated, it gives CSASGGRGYTF.

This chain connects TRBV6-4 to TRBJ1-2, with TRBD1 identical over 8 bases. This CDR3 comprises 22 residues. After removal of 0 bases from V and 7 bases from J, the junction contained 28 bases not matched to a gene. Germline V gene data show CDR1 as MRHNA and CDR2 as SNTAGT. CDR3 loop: CASSDSKLLGPKLRGPEGGYTF. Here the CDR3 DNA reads TGTGCCAGCAGTGACTCGAAGCTACTGGGGCCTAAGCTCAGGGGGCCAGAGGGTGGCTACACCTTC.

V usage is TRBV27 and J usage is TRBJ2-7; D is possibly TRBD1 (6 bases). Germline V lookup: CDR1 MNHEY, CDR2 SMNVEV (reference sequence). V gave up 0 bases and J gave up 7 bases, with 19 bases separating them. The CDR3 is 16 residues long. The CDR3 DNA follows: TGTGCCAGCAGTTTATCGGGACACGTAACACCCGGAGAGCAGTACTTC. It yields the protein CASSLSGHVTPGEQYF.